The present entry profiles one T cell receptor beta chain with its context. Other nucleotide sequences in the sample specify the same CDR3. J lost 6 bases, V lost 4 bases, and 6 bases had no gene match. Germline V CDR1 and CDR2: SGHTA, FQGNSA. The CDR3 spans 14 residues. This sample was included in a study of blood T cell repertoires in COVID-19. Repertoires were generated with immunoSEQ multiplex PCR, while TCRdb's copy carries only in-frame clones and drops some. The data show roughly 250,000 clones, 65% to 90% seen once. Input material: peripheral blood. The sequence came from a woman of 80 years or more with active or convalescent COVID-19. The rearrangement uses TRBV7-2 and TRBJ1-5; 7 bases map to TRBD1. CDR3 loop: CASSSRQGSQPQHF. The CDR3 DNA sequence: TGTGCCAGCAGCTCCCGACAGGGTAGTCAGCCCCAGCATTTT.